This TCR beta chain was sequenced in a study of human T cells and chemical hapten exposure. General study results and limits: Once DPC sensitization occurred, TCRs above 1 in 1000 frequency showed no change.

CDR1 and CDR2 from the germline V gene are GTSNPN and SVGIG (reference sequence). The CDR3 has 15 amino acids. V shed 1 base, J shed 5 bases, and the junction held 5 bases outside the gene matches. The time point is: healthy volunteer bleed at 6 weeks. Unfractionated whole blood served as the source for total RNA extraction. The library tagged each cDNA molecule with unique molecular identifiers. Authors' data handling: Between about 23,224 and 750,000 TCRs appeared in each sample, and the median stood at 95,638. TCRdb reprocessed the RACE reads via MiXCR and lists one record per CDR3 protein. TCRdb's processing, not the authors', yielded these V and J calls. The sample lists roughly 71,000 distinct CDR3 sequences, 5.5% to 7.5% occurring once. There are a few counts of this clonotype. Its antigen is still unknown.

The origin of this receptor is a female donor in good health. Some clones in this sample may be carry-over from other donors' samples. The sequenced material came from whole blood. This chain joins TRBV30 and TRBJ2-7; 13 bases fit TRBD2. The CDR3 sequence: CAWSGGLAGRNEQYF. CDR3 DNA sequence: TGTGCCTGGAGTGGGGGACTAGCGGGAAGGAACGAGCAGTACTTC.